This T cell receptor (beta chain) came from a study of blood T cell repertoires in COVID-19. Sequencing was performed with immunoSEQ multiplex PCR; in TCRdb, only in-frame clones are kept and a portion is missing. The sample yields hundreds of thousands of clones, 83% seen once. This clone appeared a few times. This CDR3 region has 16 residues. After removal of 2 bases from V and 0 bases from J, the junction contained 4 bases not matched to a gene. Germline CDR1 and CDR2: SGHTA and FQGTGA. The source is a woman in her thirties or forties with active or convalescent COVID-19. Specimen: peripheral blood. This chain uses TRBV7-3 with TRBJ2-1; the match to TRBD2 covers 7 bases. CDR3: CASSLDGGSSYNEQFF. The CDR3 DNA follows: TGTGCCAGCAGCTTAGACGGGGGGAGCTCCTACAATGAGCAGTTCTTC.